Below, one T cell receptor beta chain is given with its context. Antigen unknown. This beta chain is a stray read from a library made for alpha chains; its abundance is not meaningful. In TCRdb, the 5' RACE reads were re-called with MiXCR into one record per CDR3 protein. The sample has roughly 18,000 distinct CDR3 sequences, approximately 9.6% seen once. The time point is: sample taken at primary tumor resection. This entry belongs to a study of spatial heterogeneity in lung cancer. Whole-study results and caveats: The study found that expanded intratumoral alpha and beta TCR counts tracked tumor mutation counts.

The sequence was obtained from a female donor with early-stage non-small cell lung cancer. Here the sequenced sample was lung tumor tissue, taken at surgery.

In nucleotides, the CDR3 is TGTGCCAGCAGTTTTCGAGCGGGCCTAGCCAAAAACATTCAGTACTTC. It is translated as CASSFRAGLAKNIQYF. This chain joins TRBV12-3 or TRBV12-4 and TRBJ2-4; D perhaps matches TRBD2 (6 bases). The V end lost 3 bases, the J end lost 0 bases, and 12 bases lay between the germline ends. The CDR3 consists of 16 residues.